The source of this T cell receptor beta chain is a study of blood T cell repertoires in COVID-19. Methods used by the authors: Quantification of nucleated cells was approximated via reference gene primer amplification. Produced via immunoSEQ multiplex PCR; TCRdb's table is partial and in-frame only. V, J and clone size are those of that table, while D and trimming were read from the DNA. The table shows hundreds of thousands of clones, with approximately 86% occurring only once. V lost 3 bases, J lost 5 bases, and 7 bases stayed unmatched. This CDR3 is built from 15 residues. The germline CDR1 and CDR2 sequences are LGHDT and YNNKEL (reference sequence).

This sequence was found in a woman in her 70s with COVID-19, enrolled during active disease. The chain recombines TRBV3-1 (or the pseudogene TRBV3-2) with TRBJ1-2; 9 bases are a match to TRBD1. Sequenced: peripheral blood. CDR3 in amino acids: CASSHWDRADYGYTF. CDR3 nucleotides: TGTGCCAGCAGCCACTGGGACAGGGCCGATTATGGCTACACCTTC.